This T cell receptor (beta chain) is drawn from a study of beta chain features in type 1 diabetes. The CDR3 consists of 14 residues. The V gene end was trimmed by 0 bases and the J gene end by 11 bases; junction bases not matched to a gene: 7. From germline, CDR1 is KGHSH and CDR2 LQKENI. Of the isolated RNA, all was reverse transcribed, and so the sequenced material was expressed TCRB transcripts. The data were produced by immunoSEQ multiplex PCR, yet TCRdb's version contains in-frame clones alone and is incomplete. Of 350,000 to 400,000 clones in the sample, roughly 15% are singletons; the top ten hold 0.019%. Each of the CD4+ naive, central memory, regulatory and stem cell-like memory populations was sorted via CD45RO/CCR7/CD25/CD127/CD95/CD27.

The sequencing sample was made of naive CD4+ T cells from blood. The TCR comes from a woman under 30 in good health. The chain uses TRBV18 and TRBJ2-1; 7 bases line up with TRBD1. CDR3 sequence (DNA): TGTGCCAGCTCACCACCTCGAACAGGGGCCAAGCAGTTCTTC. Protein: CASSPPRTGAKQFF.